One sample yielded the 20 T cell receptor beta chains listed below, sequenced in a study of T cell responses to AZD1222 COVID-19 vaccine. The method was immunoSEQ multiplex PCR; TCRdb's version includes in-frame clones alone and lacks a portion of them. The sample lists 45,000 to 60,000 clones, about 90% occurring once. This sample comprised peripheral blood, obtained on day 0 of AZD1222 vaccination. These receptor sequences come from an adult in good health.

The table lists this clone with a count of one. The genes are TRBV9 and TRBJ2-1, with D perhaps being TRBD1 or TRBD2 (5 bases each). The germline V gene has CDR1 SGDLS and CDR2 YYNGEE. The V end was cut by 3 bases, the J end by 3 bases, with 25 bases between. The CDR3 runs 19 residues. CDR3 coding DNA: TGTGCCAGCAGCGGTCGTAGAAATAGATCGGGACGGCACTACAATGAGCAGTTCTTC. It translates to CASSGRRNRSGRHYNEQFF.

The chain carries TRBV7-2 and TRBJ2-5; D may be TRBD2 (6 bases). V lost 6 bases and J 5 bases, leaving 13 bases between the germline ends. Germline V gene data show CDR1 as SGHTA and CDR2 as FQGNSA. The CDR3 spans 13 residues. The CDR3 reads CASRVAVRETQYF. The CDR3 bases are TGTGCCAGCAGGGTAGCGGTCCGGGAGACCCAGTACTTC.

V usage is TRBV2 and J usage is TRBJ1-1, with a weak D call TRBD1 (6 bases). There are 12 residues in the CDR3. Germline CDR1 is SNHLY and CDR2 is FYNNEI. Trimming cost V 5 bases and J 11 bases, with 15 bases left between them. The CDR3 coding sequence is TGTGCCAGCAGTTCACAGGGTTCAGGGGCTTTCTTT. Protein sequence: CASSSQGSGAFF.

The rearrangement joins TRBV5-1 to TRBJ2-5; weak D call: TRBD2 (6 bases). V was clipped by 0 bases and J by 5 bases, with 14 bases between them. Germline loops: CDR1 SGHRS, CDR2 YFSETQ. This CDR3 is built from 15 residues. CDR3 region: CASSLAGERGETQYF. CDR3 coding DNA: TGCGCCAGCAGCTTGGCCGGAGAACGGGGGGAGACCCAGTACTTC.

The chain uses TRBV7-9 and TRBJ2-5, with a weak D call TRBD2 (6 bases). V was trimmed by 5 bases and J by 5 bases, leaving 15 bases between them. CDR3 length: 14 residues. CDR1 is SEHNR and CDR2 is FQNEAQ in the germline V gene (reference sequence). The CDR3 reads CASSPRTTHETQYF. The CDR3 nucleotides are TGTGCCAGCAGCCCTCGGACTACCCACGAGACCCAGTACTTC. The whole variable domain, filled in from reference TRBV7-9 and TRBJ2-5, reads DTGVSQNPRHKITKRGQNVTFRCDPISEHNRLYWYRQTLGQGPEFLTYFQNEAQLEKSRLLSDRFSAERPKGSFSTLEIQRTEQGDSAMYLCASSPRTTHETQYFGPGTRLLVL.

CDR3 sequence reads: CASRERNQPQHF. CDR3 DNA sequence: TGTGCCAGCAGGGAACGAAATCAGCCCCAGCATTTT. This chain uses TRBV28 with TRBJ1-5, with D uncertain. Trimming shortened V by 6 bases and J by 4 bases, and 7 bases separated the two germline ends. The CDR3 loop spans 12 amino acids. Germline CDR1 and CDR2: MDHEN and SYDVKM.

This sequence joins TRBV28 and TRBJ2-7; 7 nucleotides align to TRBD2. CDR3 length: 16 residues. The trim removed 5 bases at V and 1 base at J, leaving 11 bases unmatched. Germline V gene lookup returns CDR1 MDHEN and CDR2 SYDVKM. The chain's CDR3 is CASSGLGTSVSYEQYF. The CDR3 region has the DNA TGTGCCAGCAGTGGATTGGGTACTAGCGTTTCCTACGAGCAGTACTTC.

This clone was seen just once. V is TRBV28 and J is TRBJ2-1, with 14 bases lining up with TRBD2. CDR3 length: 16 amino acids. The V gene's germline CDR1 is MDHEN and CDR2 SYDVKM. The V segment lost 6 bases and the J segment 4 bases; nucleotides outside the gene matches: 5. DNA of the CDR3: TGTGCCAGCAGGGGACTAGCGGGAGCTGATTACAATGAGCAGTTCTTC. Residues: CASRGLAGADYNEQFF.

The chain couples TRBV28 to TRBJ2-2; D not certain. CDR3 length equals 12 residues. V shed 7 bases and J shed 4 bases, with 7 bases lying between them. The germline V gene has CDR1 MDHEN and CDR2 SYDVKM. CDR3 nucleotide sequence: TGTGCCAGCACAGTTACCACCGGGGAGCTGTTTTTT. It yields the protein CASTVTTGELFF.

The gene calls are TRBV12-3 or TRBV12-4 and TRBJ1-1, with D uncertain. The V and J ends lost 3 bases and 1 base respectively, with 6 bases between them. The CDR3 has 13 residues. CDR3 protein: CASSFAKNTEAFF. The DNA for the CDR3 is TGTGCCAGCAGTTTCGCAAAGAACACTGAAGCTTTCTTT.

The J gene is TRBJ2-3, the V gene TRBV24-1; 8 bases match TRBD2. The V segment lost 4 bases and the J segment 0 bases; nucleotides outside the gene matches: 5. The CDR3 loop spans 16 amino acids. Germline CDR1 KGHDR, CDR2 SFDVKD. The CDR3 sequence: CATSEGAGASTDTQYF. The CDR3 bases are TGTGCCACCAGTGAAGGAGCGGGGGCTAGCACAGATACGCAGTATTTT.

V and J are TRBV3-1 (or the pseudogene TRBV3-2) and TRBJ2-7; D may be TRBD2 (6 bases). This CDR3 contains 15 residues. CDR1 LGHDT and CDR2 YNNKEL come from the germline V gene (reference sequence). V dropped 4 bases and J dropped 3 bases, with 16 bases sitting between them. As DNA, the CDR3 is TGTGCCAGCAGCCCCTCCGGGAGCAATTTCTACGAGCAGTACTTC. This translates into CASSPSGSNFYEQYF.

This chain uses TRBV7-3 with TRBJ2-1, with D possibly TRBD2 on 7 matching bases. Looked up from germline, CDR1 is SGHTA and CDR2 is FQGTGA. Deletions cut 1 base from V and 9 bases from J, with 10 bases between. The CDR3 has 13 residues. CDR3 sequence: CASSLNREGEQFF. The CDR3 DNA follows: TGTGCCAGCAGCTTAAACAGGGAGGGTGAGCAGTTCTTC.

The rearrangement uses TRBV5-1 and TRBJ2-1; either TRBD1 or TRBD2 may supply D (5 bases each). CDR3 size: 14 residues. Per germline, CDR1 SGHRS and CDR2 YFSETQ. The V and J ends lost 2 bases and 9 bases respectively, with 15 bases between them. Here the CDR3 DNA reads TGCGCCAGCAGCTTAGGGACCCCGGGGACTGAGCAGTTCTTC. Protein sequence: CASSLGTPGTEQFF.

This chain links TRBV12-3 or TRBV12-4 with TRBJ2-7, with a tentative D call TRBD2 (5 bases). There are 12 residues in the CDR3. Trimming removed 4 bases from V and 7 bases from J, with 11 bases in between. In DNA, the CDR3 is TGTGCCAGCAGTTGGGAGCTGGAGGAGCAGTACTTC. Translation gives CASSWELEEQYF.

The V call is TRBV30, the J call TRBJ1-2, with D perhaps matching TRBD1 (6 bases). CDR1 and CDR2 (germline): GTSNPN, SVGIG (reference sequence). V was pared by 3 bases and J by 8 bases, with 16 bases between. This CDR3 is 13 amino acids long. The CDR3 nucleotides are TGTGCCTGGAGCGACAGGAGGCTTACGGGCTACACCTTC. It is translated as CAWSDRRLTGYTF.

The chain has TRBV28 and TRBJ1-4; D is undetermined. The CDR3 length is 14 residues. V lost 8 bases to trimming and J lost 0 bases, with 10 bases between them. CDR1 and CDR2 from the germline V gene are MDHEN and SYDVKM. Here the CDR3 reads CASRYTSTNEKLFF. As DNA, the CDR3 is TGTGCCAGCCGCTATACCTCAACTAATGAAAAACTGTTTTTT.

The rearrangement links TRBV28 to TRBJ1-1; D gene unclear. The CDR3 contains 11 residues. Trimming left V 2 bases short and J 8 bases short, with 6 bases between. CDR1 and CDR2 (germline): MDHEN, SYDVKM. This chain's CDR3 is CASSLRTEAFF. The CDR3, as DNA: TGTGCCAGCAGTTTAAGGACGGAAGCTTTCTTT.

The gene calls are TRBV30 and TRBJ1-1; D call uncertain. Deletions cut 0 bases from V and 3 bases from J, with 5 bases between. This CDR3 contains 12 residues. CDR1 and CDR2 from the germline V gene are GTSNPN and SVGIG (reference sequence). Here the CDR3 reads CAWSVQHTEAFF. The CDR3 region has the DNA TGTGCCTGGAGTGTACAGCACACTGAAGCTTTCTTT.

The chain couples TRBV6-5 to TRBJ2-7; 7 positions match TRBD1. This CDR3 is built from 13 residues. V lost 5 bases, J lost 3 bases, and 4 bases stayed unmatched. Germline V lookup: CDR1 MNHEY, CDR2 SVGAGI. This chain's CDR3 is CASSIDRVYEQYF. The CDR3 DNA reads TGTGCCAGCAGTATTGACAGGGTCTACGAGCAGTACTTC.